This T cell receptor beta chain was retrieved from a study of neoadjuvant anti-PD-1 for oral cavity cancer. In the study overall: Around day 43, patients without progression received a fourth nivolumab dose before surgery. Study-wide points: PBMC Gini-index clonality exceeded responders' in non-responders post-nivolumab.

A note on this clone: Its antigen is unknown.

Stated time point: after neoadjuvant nivolumab, at surgical resection. Patients were newly diagnosed with stage II-IVA oral cavity squamous cell carcinoma without prior systemic or radiation treatment. Blood cells were analyzed directly, without culture or expansion. Sequencing used immunoSEQ multiplex PCR; TCRdb keeps in-frame clones, though not all of them. Of roughly 46,000 clones detected, around 79% appear once; the ten largest clones hold around 5.1%. Trimming shortened V by 4 bases and J by 6 bases, and 7 bases separated the two germline ends. The CDR3 contains 12 residues. Germline CDR1 reads SGHTA; CDR2 reads FQGTGA.

The sample in question was PBMCs, obtained after nivolumab (anti-PD-1) treatment. This receptor was obtained from a person between 40 and 79 years old with oral cavity squamous cell carcinoma. This chain joins TRBV7-3 and TRBJ2-1; no clear D. The CDR3 DNA reads as TGTGCCAGCAGCTCGACGTTCAATGAGCAGTTCTTC. It codes for CASSSTFNEQFF.